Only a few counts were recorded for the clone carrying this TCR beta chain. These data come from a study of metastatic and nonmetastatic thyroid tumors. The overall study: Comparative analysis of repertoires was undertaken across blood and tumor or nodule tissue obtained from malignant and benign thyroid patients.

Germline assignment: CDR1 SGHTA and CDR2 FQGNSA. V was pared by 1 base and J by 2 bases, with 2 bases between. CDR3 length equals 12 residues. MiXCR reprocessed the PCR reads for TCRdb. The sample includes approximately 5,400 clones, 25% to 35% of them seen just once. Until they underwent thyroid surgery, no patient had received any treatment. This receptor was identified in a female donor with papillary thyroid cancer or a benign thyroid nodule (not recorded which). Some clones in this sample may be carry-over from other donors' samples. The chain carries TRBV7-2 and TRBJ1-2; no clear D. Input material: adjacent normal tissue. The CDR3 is CASSLDNYGYTF. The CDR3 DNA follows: TGTGCCAGCAGCTTAGACAACTATGGCTACACCTTC. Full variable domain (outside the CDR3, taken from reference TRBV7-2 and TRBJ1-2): GAGVSQSPSNKVTEKGKDVELRCDPISGHTALYWYRQSLGQGLEFLIYFQGNSAPDKSGLPSDRFSAERTGGSVSTLTIQRTQQEDSAVYLCASSLDNYGYTFGSGTRLTVV.